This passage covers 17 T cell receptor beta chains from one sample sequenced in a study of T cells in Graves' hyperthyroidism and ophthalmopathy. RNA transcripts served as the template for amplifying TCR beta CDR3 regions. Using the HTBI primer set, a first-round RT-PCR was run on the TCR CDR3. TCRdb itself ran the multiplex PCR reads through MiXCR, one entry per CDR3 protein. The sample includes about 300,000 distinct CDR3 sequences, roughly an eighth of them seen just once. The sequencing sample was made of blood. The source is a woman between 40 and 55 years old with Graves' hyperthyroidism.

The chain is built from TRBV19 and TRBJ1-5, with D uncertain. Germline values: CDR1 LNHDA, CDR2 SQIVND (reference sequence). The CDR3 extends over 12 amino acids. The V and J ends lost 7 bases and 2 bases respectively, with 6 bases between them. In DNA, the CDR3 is TGTGCCAGTAAGAAGGGCAATCAGCCCCAGCATTTT. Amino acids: CASKKGNQPQHF.

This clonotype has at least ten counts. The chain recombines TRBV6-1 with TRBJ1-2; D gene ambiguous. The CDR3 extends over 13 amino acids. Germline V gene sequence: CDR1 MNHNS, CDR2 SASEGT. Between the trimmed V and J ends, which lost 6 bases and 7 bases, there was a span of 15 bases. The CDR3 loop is CASSRDTRGGYTF. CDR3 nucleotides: TGTGCCAGCAGCCGCGACACCCGGGGTGGCTACACCTTC.

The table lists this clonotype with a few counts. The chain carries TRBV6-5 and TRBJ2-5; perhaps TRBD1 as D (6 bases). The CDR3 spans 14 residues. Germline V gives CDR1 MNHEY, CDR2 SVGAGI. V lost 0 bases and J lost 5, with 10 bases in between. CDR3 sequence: CASSYSGAGETQYF. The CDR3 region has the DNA TGTGCCAGCAGTTACTCGGGGGCTGGGGAGACCCAGTACTTC.

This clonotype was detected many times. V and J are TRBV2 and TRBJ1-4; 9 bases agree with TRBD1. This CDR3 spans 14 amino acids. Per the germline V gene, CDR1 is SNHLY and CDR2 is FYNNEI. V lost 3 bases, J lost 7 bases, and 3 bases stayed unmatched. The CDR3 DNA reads TGTGCCAGCAGTGATTGGGACAGGGCTGAAAAACTGTTTTTT. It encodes CASSDWDRAEKLFF. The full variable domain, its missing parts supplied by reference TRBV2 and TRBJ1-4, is EPEVTQTPSHQVTQMGQEVILRCVPISNHLYFYWYRQILGQKVEFLVSFYNNEISEKSEIFDDQFSVERPDGSNFTLKIRSTKLEDSAMYFCASSDWDRAEKLFFGSGTQLSVL.

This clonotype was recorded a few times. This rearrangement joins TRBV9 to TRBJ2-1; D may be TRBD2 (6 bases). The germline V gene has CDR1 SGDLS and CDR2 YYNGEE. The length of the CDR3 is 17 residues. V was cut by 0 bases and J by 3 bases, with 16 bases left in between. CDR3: CASSVDPRETVYNEQFF. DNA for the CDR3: TGTGCCAGCAGCGTAGACCCCCGGGAGACGGTCTACAATGAGCAGTTCTTC. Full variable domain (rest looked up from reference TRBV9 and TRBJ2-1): DSGVTQTPKHLITATGQRVTLRCSPRSGDLSVYWYQQSLDQGLQFLIQYYNGEERAKGNILERFSAQQFPDLHSELNLSSLELGDSALYFCASSVDPRETVYNEQFFGPGTRLTVL.

The CDR3 DNA follows: TGTGCCACCAGTGAGTACTGGGACGGCCGGGACGGGGAGCTGTTTTTT. It encodes CATSEYWDGRDGELFF. This chain connects TRBV24-1 to TRBJ2-2, with D possibly called TRBD1 or TRBD2 (5 bases each). CDR1 is KGHDR and CDR2 is SFDVKD in the germline V gene. The V gene lost 4 bases and the J gene lost 7 bases, with 18 bases spanning the gap. There are 16 residues in the CDR3.

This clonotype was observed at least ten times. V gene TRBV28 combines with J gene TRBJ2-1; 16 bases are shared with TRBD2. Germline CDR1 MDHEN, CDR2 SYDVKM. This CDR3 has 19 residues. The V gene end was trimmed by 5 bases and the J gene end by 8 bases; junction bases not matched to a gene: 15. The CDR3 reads CASSAILLGLAGGIYEQFF. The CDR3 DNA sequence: TGTGCCAGCAGTGCCATCCTCCTGGGACTAGCGGGAGGGATCTATGAGCAGTTCTTC.

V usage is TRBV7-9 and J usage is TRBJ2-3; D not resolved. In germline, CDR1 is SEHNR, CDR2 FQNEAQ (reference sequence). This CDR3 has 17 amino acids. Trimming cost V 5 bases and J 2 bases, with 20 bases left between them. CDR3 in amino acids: CASSALVAHPNTDTQYF. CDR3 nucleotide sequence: TGTGCCAGCAGCGCCCTCGTAGCACACCCTAACACAGATACGCAGTATTTT. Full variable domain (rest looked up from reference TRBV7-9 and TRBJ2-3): DTGVSQNPRHKITKRGQNVTFRCDPISEHNRLYWYRQTLGQGPEFLTYFQNEAQLEKSRLLSDRFSAERPKGSFSTLEIQRTEQGDSAMYLCASSALVAHPNTDTQYFGPGTRLTVL.

CDR3 amino acids: CATGSSSTDTQYF. CDR3 DNA sequence: TGTGCCACCGGGAGTAGCAGCACAGATACGCAGTATTTT. The rearrangement joins TRBV12-3 or TRBV12-4 to TRBJ2-3, with TRBD2 as a possible D gene (6 bases). Trimming stripped 10 bases from V and 0 bases from J, with 11 bases between. The CDR3 is 13 residues long.

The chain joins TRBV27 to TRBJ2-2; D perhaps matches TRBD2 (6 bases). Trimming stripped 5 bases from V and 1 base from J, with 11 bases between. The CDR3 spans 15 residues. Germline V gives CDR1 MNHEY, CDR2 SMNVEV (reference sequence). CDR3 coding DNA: TGTGCCAGCAGTAACGGGGGATTGAACACCGGGGAGCTGTTTTTT. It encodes CASSNGGLNTGELFF.

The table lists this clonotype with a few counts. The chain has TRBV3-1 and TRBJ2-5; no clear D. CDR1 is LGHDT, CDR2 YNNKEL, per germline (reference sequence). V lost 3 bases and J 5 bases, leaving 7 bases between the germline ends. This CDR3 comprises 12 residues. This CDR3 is CASSQGTETQYF. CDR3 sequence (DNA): TGTGCCAGCAGCCAGGGCACGGAGACCCAGTACTTC.

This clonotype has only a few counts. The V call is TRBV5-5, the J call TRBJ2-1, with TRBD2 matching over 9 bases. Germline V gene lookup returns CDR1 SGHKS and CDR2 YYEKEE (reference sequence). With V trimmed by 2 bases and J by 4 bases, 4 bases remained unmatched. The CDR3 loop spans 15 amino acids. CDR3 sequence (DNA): TGTGCCAGCAGCTTAGCTAGCGGGGCATACAATGAGCAGTTCTTC. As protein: CASSLASGAYNEQFF.

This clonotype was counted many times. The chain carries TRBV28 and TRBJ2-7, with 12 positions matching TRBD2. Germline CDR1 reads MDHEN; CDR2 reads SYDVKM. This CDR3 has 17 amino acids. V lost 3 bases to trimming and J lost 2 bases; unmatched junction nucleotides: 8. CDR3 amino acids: CASSFSHPSGRAYEQYF. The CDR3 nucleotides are TGTGCCAGCAGTTTCAGTCATCCTAGCGGGAGGGCCTACGAGCAGTACTTC.

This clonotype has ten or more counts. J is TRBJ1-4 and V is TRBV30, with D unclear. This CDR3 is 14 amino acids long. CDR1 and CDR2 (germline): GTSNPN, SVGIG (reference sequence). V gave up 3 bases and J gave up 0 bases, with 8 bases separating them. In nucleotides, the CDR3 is TGTGCCTGGAGACTCAGTGCAACTAATGAAAAACTGTTTTTT. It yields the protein CAWRLSATNEKLFF.

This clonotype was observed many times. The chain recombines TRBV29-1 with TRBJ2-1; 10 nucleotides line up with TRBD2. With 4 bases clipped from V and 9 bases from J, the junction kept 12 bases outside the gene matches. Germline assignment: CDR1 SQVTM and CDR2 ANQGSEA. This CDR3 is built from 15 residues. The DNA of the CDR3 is TGCAGCGTTGCCGGGTCTAGCGGGAGATGGGGTGAGCAGTTCTTC. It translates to CSVAGSSGRWGEQFF.

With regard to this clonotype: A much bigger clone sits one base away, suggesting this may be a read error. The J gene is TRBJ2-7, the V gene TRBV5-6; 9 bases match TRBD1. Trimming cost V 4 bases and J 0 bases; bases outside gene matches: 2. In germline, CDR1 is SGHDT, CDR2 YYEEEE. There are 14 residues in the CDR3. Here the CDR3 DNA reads TGTGCCAGCAGCGCGACAGGGGGCTCCTACGAGCAGTACTTC. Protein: CASSATGGSYEQYF.

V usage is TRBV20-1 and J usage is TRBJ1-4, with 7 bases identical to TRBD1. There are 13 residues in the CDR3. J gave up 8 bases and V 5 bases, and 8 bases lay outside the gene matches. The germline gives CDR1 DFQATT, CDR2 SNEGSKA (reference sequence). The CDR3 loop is CSAQQGREEKLFF. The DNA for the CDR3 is TGCAGTGCTCAACAGGGGCGGGAGGAAAAACTGTTTTTT.